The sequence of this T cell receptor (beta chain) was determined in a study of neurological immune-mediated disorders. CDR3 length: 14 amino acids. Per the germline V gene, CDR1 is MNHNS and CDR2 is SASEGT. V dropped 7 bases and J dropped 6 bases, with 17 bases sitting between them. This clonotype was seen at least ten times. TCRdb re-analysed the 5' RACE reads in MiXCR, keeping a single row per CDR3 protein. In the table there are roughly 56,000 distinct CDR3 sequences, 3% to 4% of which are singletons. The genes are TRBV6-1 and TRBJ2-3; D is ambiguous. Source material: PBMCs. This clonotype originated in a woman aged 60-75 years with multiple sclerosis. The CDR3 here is CASKAGGLRDTQYF. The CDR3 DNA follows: TGTGCCAGCAAGGCCGGTGGCTTAAGGGATACGCAGTATTTT.